This T cell receptor (beta chain) came from a study of identical twins. Study results and caveats: Abundant beta clonotypes from cord blood bore fewer insertions; memory repertoires lacked this pattern. The presence of invariant MAIT and iNKT cells could partly confound analyses of zero-insertion sequences.

A universal primer site was created by template switching, with the cDNA bearing unique molecular identifiers. TCRdb ran MiXCR on the 5' RACE reads and lists one entry per CDR3 protein. The table includes some 210,000 distinct CDR3 sequences, 15% to 20% detected once. This clonotype has a handful of counts. Its target is not known. Germline assignment: CDR1 SGHVS and CDR2 FQNEAQ. The CDR3 is 13 amino acids. Deletions cut 5 bases from V and 5 bases from J, with 9 bases between. These data also featured in a second study, about T cells expressing NK-cell markers. That paper states: For several donors, the dominant NKG2C+ clonotypes made up about 1.0-8% of their CD8+ T cells.

This TCR came from a woman between 18 and 29 years old in good health. This sequence joins TRBV7-8 and TRBJ2-2; D is unresolved. Sample: CD8+ T cells sorted from blood. The CDR3 is CASSPPLTGELFF. In DNA, the CDR3 is TGTGCCAGCAGCCCCCCCCTTACCGGGGAGCTGTTTTTT. The full variable domain, completed using reference TRBV7-8 and TRBJ2-2, is GAGVSQSPRYKVAKRGQDVALRCDPISGHVSLFWYQQALGQGPEFLTYFQNEAQLDKSGLPSDRFFAERPEGSVSTLKIQRTQQEDSAVYLCASSPPLTGELFFGEGSRLTVL.